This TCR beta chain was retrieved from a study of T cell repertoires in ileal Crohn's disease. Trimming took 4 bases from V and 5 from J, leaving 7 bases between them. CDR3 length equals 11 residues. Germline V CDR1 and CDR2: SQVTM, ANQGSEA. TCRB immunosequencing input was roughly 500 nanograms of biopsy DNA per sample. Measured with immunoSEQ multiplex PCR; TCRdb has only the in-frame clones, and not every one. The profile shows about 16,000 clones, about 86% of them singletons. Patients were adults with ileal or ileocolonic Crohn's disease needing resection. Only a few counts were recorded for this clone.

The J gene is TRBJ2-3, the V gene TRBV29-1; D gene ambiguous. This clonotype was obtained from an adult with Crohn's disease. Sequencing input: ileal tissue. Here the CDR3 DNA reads TGCAGCGTTGTTGTACTAGATACGCAGTATTTT. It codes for CSVVVLDTQYF.